This TCR beta chain was captured in a study of T-cell reconstitution after alpha-beta-depleted transplantation in children. Study conclusions and caveats: Newly generated T cells supplied most T-cell counts and diversity one year post-transplant. Surviving thymic progenitors and recipient T cells were the source of high TCRbeta diversity at day 60 in some patients.

The junction had 11 bases not matched to a gene; V was cut back by 2 bases and J by 4 bases. Germline lookup yields CDR1 SGHDT and CDR2 YYEEEE. This CDR3 has 16 residues. Molecular barcoding with unique molecular identifiers was used for the TCRbeta library. TCRdb used MiXCR to reprocess the PCR reads, holding one entry per CDR3 protein. The sample carries about 1,000,000 distinct CDR3 sequences, less than 30% recorded once. Notes on this clonotype: Its target is not known.

The V call is TRBV5-6, the J call TRBJ1-2; 7 bases align to TRBD1. This TCR was sampled from a boy younger than two who had a stem cell transplant for SCID, so the T cells may come from the graft donor. The specimen was PBMCs, mostly from graft donor cells, collected 360 days after TCRalphabeta/CD19-depleted stem cell transplant. The CDR3 region is CASSFYLPGQSYGYTF. The CDR3 bases are TGTGCCAGCAGCTTTTACCTACCGGGACAGAGCTATGGCTACACCTTC. Using reference TRBV5-6 and TRBJ1-2 for the parts outside the CDR3, the full variable domain is DAGVTQSPTHLIKTRGQQVTLRCSPKSGHDTVSWYQQALGQGPQFIFQYYEEEERQRGNFPDRFSGHQFPNYSSELNVNALLLGDSALYLCASSFYLPGQSYGYTFGSGTRLTVV.